These 18 T cell receptor beta chains were all obtained from the same sample, sequenced in a study of blood T cell repertoires in COVID-19. Libraries were prepared by immunoSEQ multiplex PCR; TCRdb keeps only in-frame clonotypes and omits some of them. In the table there are more than 150,000 clones, less than 90% of which are singletons. Specimen: peripheral blood. These receptors all stem from a man between 65 and 85 years old with active or convalescent COVID-19.

The chain employs TRBV15 and TRBJ1-5; D is possibly TRBD1 (6 bases). Between the trimmed V and J ends, which lost 5 bases and 9 bases, there was a span of 11 bases. The CDR3 totals 12 residues. Per germline, CDR1 LNHNV and CDR2 YYDKDF (reference sequence). Written as DNA, the CDR3 is TGTGCCACCAGCCCAAAAGGGGGGCCCCAGCATTTT. This sequence encodes CATSPKGGPQHF.

The chain has TRBV4-3 and TRBJ1-1; D call uncertain. The germline gives CDR1 LGHNA, CDR2 YSLEER. Trimming took off 5 bases at V and 4 bases at J, with 11 bases between the two ends. The CDR3 sequence is 13 residues long. DNA of the CDR3: TGCGCCAGCAGCAAAGGGTGGAGCACTGAAGCTTTCTTT. Amino acids: CASSKGWSTEAFF.

The chain recombines TRBV4-3 with TRBJ2-1, with D possibly TRBD2 on 5 matching bases. The germline V and J ends were trimmed by 2 bases and 0 bases, with 8 bases remaining between them. Germline CDR1 and CDR2: LGHNA and YSLEER. The CDR3 consists of 15 residues. In nucleotides, the CDR3 is TGCGCCAGCAGCCAAACTAGATTCTCCTACAATGAGCAGTTCTTC. Its translation: CASSQTRFSYNEQFF.

The rearrangement links TRBV6-5 to TRBJ1-2; D not resolved. The CDR3 contains 15 residues. CDR1 and CDR2 (germline): MNHEY, SVGAGI. With 5 bases removed from V and 7 bases from J, the gap between germline ends came to 20 bases. CDR3 coding DNA: TGTGCCAGCAGTCTAGATCACCGGAACGTAGTTGGCTACACCTTC. This translates into CASSLDHRNVVGYTF.

The chain combines TRBV29-1 with TRBJ1-1, with a possible D match to TRBD1 (6 bases). The V end lost 0 bases, the J end lost 3 bases, and 14 bases lay between the germline ends. The CDR3 sequence is 15 residues long. Germline values: CDR1 SQVTM, CDR2 ANQGSEA. The CDR3 region has the DNA TGCAGCGTTGAAGATGTCGCCTACAGGGACACTGAAGCTTTCTTT. Amino acid sequence: CSVEDVAYRDTEAFF.

The V and J genes are TRBV4-1 and TRBJ2-1, with 14 nucleotides matching TRBD2. The CDR3 has 17 residues. The germline gives CDR1 MGHRA, CDR2 YSYEKL. V lost 2 bases to trimming and J lost 5 bases; unmatched junction nucleotides: 5. CDR3 region: CASSQSGTSGGNNEQFF. CDR3 DNA: TGCGCCAGCAGCCAATCTGGGACTAGCGGGGGAAACAATGAGCAGTTCTTC.

V usage is TRBV30 and J usage is TRBJ1-2, with D tentatively TRBD1 (6 bases). Trimming left V 5 bases short and J 4 bases short, with 17 bases between. The germline gives CDR1 GTSNPN, CDR2 SVGIG (reference sequence). This CDR3 spans 14 amino acids. CDR3 DNA: TGTGCCTGGCGCTCAAAACAGGGAATCTATGGCTACACCTTC. This sequence encodes CAWRSKQGIYGYTF.

CDR3 region: CASSGVQGGELFF. As DNA, the CDR3 is TGTGCCAGCAGCGGAGTACAGGGCGGGGAGCTGTTTTTT. The chain links TRBV11-1 to TRBJ2-2; D perhaps matches TRBD1 (6 bases). Germline assignment: CDR1 SGHAT and CDR2 FQDESV (reference sequence). This CDR3 is built from 13 residues. Trimming cost V 5 bases and J 7 bases, with 11 bases left between them.

This clone turned up a few times. This chain links TRBV4-3 with TRBJ1-2; TRBD1 matches 8 bases. V trimming: 2 bases; J trimming: 5 bases; junction bases outside the gene matches: 7. Germline values: CDR1 LGHNA, CDR2 YSLEER. This CDR3 has 15 amino acids. In DNA form, the CDR3 reads TGCGCCAGCAGCCAAATGGACAGGGAGGGATATGGCTACACCTTC. Its protein is CASSQMDREGYGYTF.

The chain has TRBV5-1 and TRBJ1-6, with TRBD1 as a possible D gene (5 bases). This CDR3 contains 16 residues. Germline lookup yields CDR1 SGHRS and CDR2 YFSETQ. The V end lost 4 bases, the J end lost 6 bases, and 17 bases lay between the germline ends. The CDR3 is CASSLTVVSGNSPLHF. The CDR3 DNA follows: TGCGCCAGCAGCCTGACAGTGGTATCGGGTAATTCACCCCTCCACTTT.

The rearrangement uses TRBV4-3 and TRBJ1-1; D is uncertain. Trimming removed 4 bases from V and 7 bases from J, with 16 bases in between. This CDR3 has 14 amino acids. Germline V gene sequence: CDR1 LGHNA, CDR2 YSLEER. For the CDR3, the DNA is TGCGCCAGCAGCCCGGAAGGCGGTATTCTTGAAGCTTTCTTT. Residues: CASSPEGGILEAFF.

The gene calls are TRBV4-3 and TRBJ1-6, with D perhaps matching TRBD1 (6 bases). V lost 2 bases and J lost 6, with 20 bases in between. CDR3 length: 18 amino acids. Germline V CDR1 and CDR2: LGHNA, YSLEER. As DNA, the CDR3 is TGCGCCAGCAGCCAAAGCGAACGGGGGGCGTTACTTAATTCACCCCTCCACTTT. It encodes CASSQSERGALLNSPLHF.

The rearrangement uses TRBV4-3 and TRBJ1-2; unclear D gene. Looked up from germline, CDR1 is LGHNA and CDR2 is YSLEER. V was clipped by 1 base and J by 4 bases, with 10 bases between them. This CDR3 is 14 amino acids long. For the CDR3, the DNA is TGCGCCAGCAGCCAAGGGGAGTCCCTCTATGGCTACACCTTC. It yields the protein CASSQGESLYGYTF.

This clone was counted only a few times. The chain uses TRBV7-8 and TRBJ1-3; D perhaps matches TRBD1 (6 bases). Trimming stripped 1 base from V and 4 bases from J, with 11 bases between. Germline assignment: CDR1 SGHVS and CDR2 FQNEAQ. This CDR3 is 15 amino acids long. The CDR3 region has the DNA TGTGCCAGCAGCTTAGTGGCAGGGACAGGAAACACCATATATTTT. It yields the protein CASSLVAGTGNTIYF.

The chain uses TRBV4-1 and TRBJ2-7, with D possibly being TRBD1 (5 bases). Germline V gives CDR1 MGHRA, CDR2 YSYEKL. The V end was cut by 1 base, the J end by 5 bases, with 15 bases between. The CDR3 runs 15 residues. The CDR3 loop is CASSQGGRVADEQYF. CDR3 sequence (DNA): TGCGCCAGCAGCCAAGGGGGCAGGGTGGCCGACGAGCAGTACTTC.

The chain is built from TRBV19 and TRBJ1-2; tentative D call: TRBD1 (6 bases). The V end was cut by 7 bases, the J end by 0 bases, with 15 bases between. The CDR3 consists of 15 residues. Germline values: CDR1 LNHDA, CDR2 SQIVND (reference sequence). CDR3 in DNA: TGTGCCAGTACTACTATGGACAGAGCTAACTATGGCTACACCTTC. Residues: CASTTMDRANYGYTF.

This chain connects TRBV16 to TRBJ1-3; D unresolved. The CDR3 has 13 amino acids. With 4 bases removed from V and 2 bases from J, the gap between germline ends came to 6 bases. CDR1 KGHSY and CDR2 FQNENV come from the germline V gene. The CDR3 bases are TGTGCCAGCAGCCCTAAAACTGGAAACACCATATATTTT. Encoded protein: CASSPKTGNTIYF.

V is TRBV7-7 and J is TRBJ2-2, with a weak D call TRBD2 (5 bases). There are 15 residues in the CDR3. V was cut by 4 bases and J by 5 bases, with 14 bases left in between. Per the germline V gene, CDR1 is SSHAT and CDR2 is FNYEAQ (reference sequence). The CDR3 region has the DNA TGTGCCAGCAGCTCCCGTGTCGGGATTACCGGGGAGCTGTTTTTT. It specifies CASSSRVGITGELFF.